This T cell receptor beta chain was profiled in a study of CD8 T cells in ankylosing spondylitis. TCRdb re-called the 5' RACE reads with MiXCR, one entry per CDR3 protein. The sample records 130,000 or so distinct CDR3 sequences, about an eighth being singletons. Study observations and caveats: Peripheral blood samples showed relatively rare disease-linked clones, and these clones were CD8+.

Trimming removed 5 bases from V and 4 bases from J; junction bases left unmatched: 10. The CDR3 has 17 amino acids. This clonotype showed up many times. Its cognate antigen is unknown. The sequenced sample consisted of blood, either unsorted or a sorted T cell fraction (not recorded which). This receptor was identified in a female donor with ankylosing spondylitis or in good health (not recorded which). V and J are TRBV12-3 or TRBV12-4 and TRBJ2-3; 12 bases match TRBD2. CDR3 residues: CASSQLLAGGPSDTQYF. The CDR3, as DNA: TGTGCCAGCAGTCAACTTCTAGCGGGGGGGCCTTCAGATACGCAGTATTTT.